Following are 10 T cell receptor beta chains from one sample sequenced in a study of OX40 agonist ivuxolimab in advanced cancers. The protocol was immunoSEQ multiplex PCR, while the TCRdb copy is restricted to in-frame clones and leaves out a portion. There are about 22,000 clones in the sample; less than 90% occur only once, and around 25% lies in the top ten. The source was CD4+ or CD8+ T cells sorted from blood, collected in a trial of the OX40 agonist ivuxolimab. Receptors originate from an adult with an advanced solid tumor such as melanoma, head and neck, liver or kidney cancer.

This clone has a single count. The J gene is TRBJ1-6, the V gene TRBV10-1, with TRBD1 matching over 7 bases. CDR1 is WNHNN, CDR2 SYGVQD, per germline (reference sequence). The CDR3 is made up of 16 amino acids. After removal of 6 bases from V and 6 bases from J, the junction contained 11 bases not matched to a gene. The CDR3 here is CASRKIRQGRNSPLHF. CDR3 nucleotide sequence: TGCGCCAGCAGGAAGATTAGACAGGGTCGTAATTCACCCCTCCACTTT.

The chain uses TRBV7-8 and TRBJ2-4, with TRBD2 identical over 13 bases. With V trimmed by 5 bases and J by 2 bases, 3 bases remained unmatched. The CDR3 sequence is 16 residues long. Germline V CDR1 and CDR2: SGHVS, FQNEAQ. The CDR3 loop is CASSIGTSGTKNIQYF. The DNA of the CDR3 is TGTGCCAGCAGCATAGGGACTAGCGGGACCAAAAACATTCAGTACTTC.

In DNA, the CDR3 is TGCGCCAGCAGCCAATGGGGGCGGGTATGGACAGATACGCAGTATTTT. Translated, it gives CASSQWGRVWTDTQYF. The genes are TRBV4-1 and TRBJ2-3; D perhaps matches TRBD1 (6 bases). Between the trimmed V and J ends, which lost 2 bases and 3 bases, there was a span of 15 bases. This CDR3 region has 16 residues. Per germline, CDR1 MGHRA and CDR2 YSYEKL.

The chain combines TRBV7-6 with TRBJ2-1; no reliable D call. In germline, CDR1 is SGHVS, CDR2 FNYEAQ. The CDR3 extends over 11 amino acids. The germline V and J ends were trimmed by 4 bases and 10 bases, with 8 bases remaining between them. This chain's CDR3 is CASSWSDEQFF. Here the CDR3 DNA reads TGTGCCAGCAGCTGGTCGGACGAGCAGTTCTTC.

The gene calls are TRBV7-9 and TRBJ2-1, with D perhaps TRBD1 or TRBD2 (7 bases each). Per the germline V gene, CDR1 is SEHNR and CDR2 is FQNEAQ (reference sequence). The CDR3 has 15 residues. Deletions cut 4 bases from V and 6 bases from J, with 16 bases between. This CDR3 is CASSSGGDPANEQFF. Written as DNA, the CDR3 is TGTGCCAGCAGCTCAGGGGGGGACCCCGCCAATGAGCAGTTCTTC.

CDR3 nucleotides: TGCGCCAGCAGCCTAGGGACAGGTAGCAATCAGCCCCAGCATTTT. Translated: CASSLGTGSNQPQHF. The chain has TRBV5-1 and TRBJ1-5; 8 bases fit TRBD1. CDR3 length: 15 amino acids. Germline V gives CDR1 SGHRS, CDR2 YFSETQ. The trim removed 4 bases at V and 0 bases at J, leaving 3 bases unmatched.

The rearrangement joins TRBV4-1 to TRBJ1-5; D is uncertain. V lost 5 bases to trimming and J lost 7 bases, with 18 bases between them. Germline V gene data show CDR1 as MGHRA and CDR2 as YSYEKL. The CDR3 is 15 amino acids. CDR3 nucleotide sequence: TGCGCCAGCAGCTTAGGCAGGCAATTGAAGCAGCCCCAGCATTTT. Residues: CASSLGRQLKQPQHF.

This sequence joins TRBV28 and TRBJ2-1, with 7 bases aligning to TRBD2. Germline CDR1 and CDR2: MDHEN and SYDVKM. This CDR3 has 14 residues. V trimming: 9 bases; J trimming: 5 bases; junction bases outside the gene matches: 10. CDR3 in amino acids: CASREAGENNEQFF. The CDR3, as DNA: TGTGCCAGTAGGGAGGCGGGAGAGAACAATGAGCAGTTCTTC.

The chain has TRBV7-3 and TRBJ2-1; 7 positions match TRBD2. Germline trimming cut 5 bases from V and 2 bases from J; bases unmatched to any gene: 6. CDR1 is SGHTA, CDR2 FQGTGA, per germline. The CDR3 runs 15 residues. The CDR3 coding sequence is TGTGCCAGCAGCCCAAGCGGGAATCCCTACAATGAGCAGTTCTTC. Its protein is CASSPSGNPYNEQFF.

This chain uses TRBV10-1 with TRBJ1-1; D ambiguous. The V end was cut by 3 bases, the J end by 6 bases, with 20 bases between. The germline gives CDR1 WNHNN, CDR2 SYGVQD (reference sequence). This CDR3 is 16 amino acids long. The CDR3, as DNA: TGCGCCAGCAGTGATAGTCGAGAGGAAGGTGAACCTGAAGCTTTCTTT. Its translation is CASSDSREEGEPEAFF.